This record concerns one T cell receptor beta chain sequence. What it binds is not known. The data stem from a study of shared clonotypes between healthy human individuals. Notes on the study in general: The study drew on few donors, limiting represented genetic and exposure-history diversity. Sharing across a few donors was seen in about 5% of naive CD4 clonotypes.

Germline V gives CDR1 LNHDA, CDR2 SQIVND (reference sequence). This CDR3 is built from 12 residues. Here immunoSEQ multiplex PCR was the method, and the copy in TCRdb shows in-frame clones only, minus some. The repertoire consists of a few hundred thousand clones, with 95% to 98% occurring once and the leading ten covering roughly 0.055%. The sequencing input was naive CD4+ T cells sorted from blood. The subset: CD45RA+ positively selected. The J gene is TRBJ2-5, the V gene TRBV19; unclear D gene. The DNA end is more similar to TRBJ2-7, so the J call may be wrong. This clonotype was sampled from a woman younger than 45 in good health. The CDR3 here is CASSRTKYEQYF. As DNA, the CDR3 is TGTGCCAGTAGTAGGACGAAGTACGAGCAGTACTTC.